This is a list of T cell receptor beta chains from one sample in a study of shared clonotypes between healthy human individuals. Using immunoSEQ multiplex PCR, the repertoire was profiled, and TCRdb retains in-frame clones only, with some absent. Among 2 million to 2.5 million clones listed, approximately 90% were seen once. The sample consisted of naive CD4+ T cells from PBMCs. The receptor source for this set is a man younger than 30 in good health. Some clones in this sample may be carry-over from other donors' samples. Both conserved end residues are part of each CDR3. Each record gives: V gene, CDR3 protein.

v_call: TRBV4-1
cdr3_aa: CASSRQSRADGSDTQYF

v_call: TRBV2
cdr3_aa: CASRDRGYEKLFF

v_call: TRBV29-1
cdr3_aa: CSVALAGGTSYEQYF

v_call: TRBV6-5
cdr3_aa: CASSRDGATNEKLFF

v_call: TRBV6-5
cdr3_aa: CASSRGHPGEAFF

v_call: TRBV6-1
cdr3_aa: CASREGSAGELFF

v_call: TRBV4-1
cdr3_aa: CASSQYIAGEHTQYF

v_call: TRBV5-4
cdr3_aa: CASSWVAGTGAVEQYF

v_call: TRBV5-6
cdr3_aa: CASSFSGPGELFF

v_call: TRBV7-3
cdr3_aa: CASSSGHRGGSPLHF

v_call: TRBV28
cdr3_aa: CASSETNTEAFF

v_call: TRBV9
cdr3_aa: CASSPISANTGELFF

v_call: TRBV2
cdr3_aa: CASSVEQGFDGYTF

v_call: TRBV7-9
cdr3_aa: CASSLGGSGNTIYF

v_call: TRBV5-6
cdr3_aa: CASSLQSRLAAYNEQFF

v_call: TRBV7-9
cdr3_aa: CASSHPGTDSRKTQYF

v_call: TRBV19
cdr3_aa: CASSNLAGRRPDTQYF

v_call: TRBV5-1
cdr3_aa: CASSLAGQGGSPLHF

v_call: TRBV4-3
cdr3_aa: CASSQDRREGAYEQYF

v_call: TRBV7-2
cdr3_aa: CASSWRTGGPYEQYF

v_call: TRBV29-1
cdr3_aa: CSVDQATQFF

v_call: TRBV7-2
cdr3_aa: CASSVASGANSDTQYF

v_call: TRBV7-3
cdr3_aa: CASSWRGDTEAFF

v_call: TRBV7-2
cdr3_aa: CASSLVGETQYF

v_call: TRBV11-3
cdr3_aa: CASSFTSGEGNEQFF

v_call: TRBV7-3
cdr3_aa: CASSLVGGEAFF

v_call: TRBV7-8
cdr3_aa: CASSQTGPTDTQYF

v_call: TRBV9
cdr3_aa: CASSVVTTDTQYF

v_call: TRBV15
cdr3_aa: CATSRGGDADTQYF